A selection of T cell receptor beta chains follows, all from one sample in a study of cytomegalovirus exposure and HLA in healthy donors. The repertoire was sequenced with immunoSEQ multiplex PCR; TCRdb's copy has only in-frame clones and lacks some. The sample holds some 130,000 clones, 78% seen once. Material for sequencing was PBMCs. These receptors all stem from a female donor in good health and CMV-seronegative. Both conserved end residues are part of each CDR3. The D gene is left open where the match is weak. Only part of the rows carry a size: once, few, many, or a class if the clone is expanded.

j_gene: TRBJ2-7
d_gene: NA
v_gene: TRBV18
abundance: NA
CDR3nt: TGTGCCAGCTCCCTGGGACAAAAGTACGAGCAGTACTTC
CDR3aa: CASSLGQKYEQYF

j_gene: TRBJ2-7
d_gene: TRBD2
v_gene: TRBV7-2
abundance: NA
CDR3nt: TGTGCCAGCAGCTTAAGCGGGAGGAGCGACGAGCAGTACTTC
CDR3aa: CASSLSGRSDEQYF

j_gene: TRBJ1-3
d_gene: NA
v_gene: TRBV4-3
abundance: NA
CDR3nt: TGCGCCAGCAGCCAAGATCACGGGGTAGGAAACACCATATATTTT
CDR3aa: CASSQDHGVGNTIYF

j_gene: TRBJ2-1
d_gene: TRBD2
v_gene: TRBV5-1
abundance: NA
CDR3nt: TGCGCCAGCAGTAGCGGGCCTCCCTACAATGAGCAGTTCTTC
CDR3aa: CASSSGPPYNEQFF

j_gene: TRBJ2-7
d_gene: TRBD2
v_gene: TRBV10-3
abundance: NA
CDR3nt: TGTGCCATCAGAGTAGCGGGGGAGAGGCTCGACGAGCAGTACTTC
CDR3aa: CAIRVAGERLDEQYF

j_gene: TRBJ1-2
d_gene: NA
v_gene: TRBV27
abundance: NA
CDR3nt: TGTGCCAGCACCCCAGTCGGGTCTGCTGAGGGCTACACCTTC
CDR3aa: CASTPVGSAEGYTF

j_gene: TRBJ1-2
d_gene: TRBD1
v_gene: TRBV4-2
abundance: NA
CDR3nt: TGTGCCAGCAGCCAAGATCAGCGACAGGGGTATGGCTACACCTTC
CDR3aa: CASSQDQRQGYGYTF

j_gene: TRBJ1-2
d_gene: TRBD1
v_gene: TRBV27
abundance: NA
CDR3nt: TGTGCCAGCAGTTTATCACAGGGGTTAGGGTACACCTTC
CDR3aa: CASSLSQGLGYTF

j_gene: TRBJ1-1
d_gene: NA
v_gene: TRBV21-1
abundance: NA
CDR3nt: TGTGCCAGCAGCAAGGACCCCACGCACCGGGACAGGGCGAACACTGAAGCTTTCTTT
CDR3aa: CASSKDPTHRDRANTEAFF

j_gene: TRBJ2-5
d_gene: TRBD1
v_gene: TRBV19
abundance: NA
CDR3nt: TGTGCCAGTAGTATGGGACAGAAAGAGACCCAGTACTTC
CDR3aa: CASSMGQKETQYF

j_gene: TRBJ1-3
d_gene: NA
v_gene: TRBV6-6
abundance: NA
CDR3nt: TGTGCCAGCAGTCCGATGGAAGGGGTGGGTGGAAACACCATATATTTT
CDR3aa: CASSPMEGVGGNTIYF

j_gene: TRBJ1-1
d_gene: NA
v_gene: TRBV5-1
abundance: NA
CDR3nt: TGCGCCAGCAGCTTGGCCGGGGTCATGAACACTGAAGCTTTCTTT
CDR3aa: CASSLAGVMNTEAFF

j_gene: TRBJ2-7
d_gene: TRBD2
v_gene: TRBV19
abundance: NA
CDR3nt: TGTGCCAGTAGTATAGGCGGGACTAGCTTTTACGAGCAGTACTTC
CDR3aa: CASSIGGTSFYEQYF

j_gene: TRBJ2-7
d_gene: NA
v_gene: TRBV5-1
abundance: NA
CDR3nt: TGCGCCAGCAGCCGGGAGTTGGGACAGTCCTACGAGCAGTACTTC
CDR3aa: CASSRELGQSYEQYF

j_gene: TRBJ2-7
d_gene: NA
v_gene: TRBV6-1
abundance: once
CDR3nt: TGTGCCAGCAGTATCGGGACGGGGGCCTACGAGCAGTACTTC
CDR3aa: CASSIGTGAYEQYF

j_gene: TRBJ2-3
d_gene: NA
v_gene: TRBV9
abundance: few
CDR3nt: TGTGCCAGCAGCGTAGGTTCGGGAACAGATACGCAGTATTTT
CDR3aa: CASSVGSGTDTQYF

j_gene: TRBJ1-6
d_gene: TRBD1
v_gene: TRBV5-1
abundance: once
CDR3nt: TGCGCCAGCAGCATGCAGGGACAGCCGAATTCACCCCTCCACTTT
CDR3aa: CASSMQGQPNSPLHF

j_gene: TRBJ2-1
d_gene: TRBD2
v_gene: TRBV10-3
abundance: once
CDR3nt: TGTGCCACAAAACTAGCGGGAGGGAGGAATGAGCAGTTCTTC
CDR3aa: CATKLAGGRNEQFF

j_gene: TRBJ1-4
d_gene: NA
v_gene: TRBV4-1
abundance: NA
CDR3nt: TGCGCCAGCAGCCATCCCCCCGGACAGTCTAATGAAAAACTGTTTTTT
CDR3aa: CASSHPPGQSNEKLFF

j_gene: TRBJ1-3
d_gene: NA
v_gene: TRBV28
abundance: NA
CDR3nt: TGTGCCAGCAGTTCCCCAGGTAGCTCTGGAAACACCATATATTTT
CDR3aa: CASSSPGSSGNTIYF

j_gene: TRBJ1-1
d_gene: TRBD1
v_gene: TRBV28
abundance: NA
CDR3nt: TGTGCCAGCAGTGCGACAGGGGGCACTGAAGCTTTCTTT
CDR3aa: CASSATGGTEAFF

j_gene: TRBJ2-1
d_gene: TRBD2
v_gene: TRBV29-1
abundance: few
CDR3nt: TGCAGCGTTGAAGAGGGACTAGCGAGCTCCTACAATGAGCAGTTCTTC
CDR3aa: CSVEEGLASSYNEQFF